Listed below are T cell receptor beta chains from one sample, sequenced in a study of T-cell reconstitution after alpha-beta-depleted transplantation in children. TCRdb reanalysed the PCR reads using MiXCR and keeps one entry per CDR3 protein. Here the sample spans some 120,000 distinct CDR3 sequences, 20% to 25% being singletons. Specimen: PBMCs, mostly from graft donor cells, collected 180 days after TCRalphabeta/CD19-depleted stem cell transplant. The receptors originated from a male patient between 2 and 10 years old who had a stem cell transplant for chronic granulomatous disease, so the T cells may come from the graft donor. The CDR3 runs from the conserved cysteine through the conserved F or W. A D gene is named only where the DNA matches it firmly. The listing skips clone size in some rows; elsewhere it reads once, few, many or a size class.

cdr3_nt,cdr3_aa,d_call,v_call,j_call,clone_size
TGCAGTGCTAGTCGAACAGGAAACTCCTACGAGCAGTACTTC,CSASRTGNSYEQYF,.,TRBV20-1,TRBJ2-7,.
TGCAGTGCTAACAAAGCGGGAGGGCCTCCCCGACTTCGGGAGCAGTACTTC,CSANKAGGPPRLREQYF,TRBD2,TRBV20-1,TRBJ2-7,few
TGTGCCAGCAGCTCCGGACAGCAAGAGACCCAGTACTTC,CASSSGQQETQYF,.,TRBV5-6,TRBJ2-5,.
TGTGCCAGCAGTTACTTGACCCTCTACACCTTC,CASSYLTLYTF,.,TRBV12-3/TRBV12-4,TRBJ1-2,.
TGCAGTGTGGCGGGGGGGCAATATGCAGATACGCAGTATTTT,CSVAGGQYADTQYF,TRBD2,TRBV20-1,TRBJ2-3,few
TGCGCCAGCAGCTCAAGAGCGGGAGGGCCTTGGAATGAGCAGTTCTTC,CASSSRAGGPWNEQFF,TRBD2,TRBV5-1,TRBJ2-1,few
TGTGCCAGCAGCCCGTTCCCGGGACTAGCGGGGAGCCGCACAGATACGCAGTATTTT,CASSPFPGLAGSRTDTQYF,TRBD2,TRBV4-2,TRBJ2-3,.
TGTGCCAGTAGACCGACTAGCGGGAGGGCATCCTACGAGCAGTACTTC,CASRPTSGRASYEQYF,TRBD2,TRBV19,TRBJ2-7,.
TGCGCCAGCAGCTTAGGTCGGACTAGCGCTAAAACAGATACGCAGTATTTT,CASSLGRTSAKTDTQYF,TRBD2,TRBV5-1,TRBJ2-3,few
TGTGCCAGCAGTGAATTAAGGGGGATGGATACGCAGTATTTT,CASSELRGMDTQYF,.,TRBV25-1,TRBJ2-3,.
TGTGCCAGCAGCCCCCGAATGAATGAGCAGTTCTTC,CASSPRMNEQFF,.,TRBV27,TRBJ2-1,many
TGCAGCGTTGACCAACTAGCGGGAGTTGATGAGCAGTTCTTC,CSVDQLAGVDEQFF,TRBD2,TRBV29-1,TRBJ2-1,few
TGCAGTGCTCAGACTAGCGGGAGCGATACGCAGTATTTT,CSAQTSGSDTQYF,TRBD2,TRBV20-1,TRBJ2-3,many
TGCAGCGTTGATGGGGGCGGGGGCAGGGATGAGCAGTTCTTC,CSVDGGGGRDEQFF,.,TRBV29-1,TRBJ2-1,few
TGTGCCAGCAGCCCCGGGCCGCGGCTATACAATGAGCAGTTCTTC,CASSPGPRLYNEQFF,.,TRBV7-3,TRBJ2-1,many
TGCGCCAGCAGCTTCTCAGCGGGATCGAACACCGGGGAGCTGTTTTTT,CASSFSAGSNTGELFF,TRBD2,TRBV5-1,TRBJ2-2,.
TGTGCCATCAGTGATGCTGGTCAGCCCCAGCATTTT,CAISDAGQPQHF,.,TRBV10-3,TRBJ1-5,few
TGTGCCAGCAGCTTCGAGGAGTATAGCACAGATACGCAGTATTTT,CASSFEEYSTDTQYF,.,TRBV7-9,TRBJ2-3,.
TGCAGTGCTCCCCGGGACCGGGAGGCTTTCTTT,CSAPRDREAFF,.,TRBV20-1,TRBJ1-1,many
TGCAGCGTGACCCCAGCGGATTACTACGAGCAGTACTTC,CSVTPADYYEQYF,.,TRBV29-1,TRBJ2-7,many
TGTGCCAGCAGTAAGACTAGGAAATCAGCGGGTGAGCAGTTCTTC,CASSKTRKSAGEQFF,.,TRBV27,TRBJ2-1,.
TGTGCCAGCAGCCCGTGGACTAGCGGGAATAACAATGAGCAGTTCTTC,CASSPWTSGNNNEQFF,TRBD2,TRBV7-2,TRBJ2-1,.
TGTGCCAGCAGCCCTAGGGGCGCCAAAAACATTCAGTACTTC,CASSPRGAKNIQYF,.,TRBV7-2,TRBJ2-4,.
TGTGCCAGCAGCCTCGACGGGACAGGGGGAGAGACCCAGTACTTC,CASSLDGTGGETQYF,TRBD1,TRBV9,TRBJ2-5,many
TGCAGCGTTGCCAATCCGGGACAGGGGGGAGATACGCAGTATTTT,CSVANPGQGGDTQYF,TRBD1,TRBV29-1,TRBJ2-3,few
TGTGCCACCAGCATTCGACTAGCCAGCAGAGAGACCCAGTACTTC,CATSIRLASRETQYF,TRBD2,TRBV15,TRBJ2-5,few
TGCAGTGCTAGAGGACAGGGACGGACTGAAGCTTTCTTT,CSARGQGRTEAFF,TRBD1,TRBV20-1,TRBJ1-1,many
TGCAGTGCCCTCCCGACTAGCGGAGTTTACAATGAGCAGTTCTTC,CSALPTSGVYNEQFF,TRBD2,TRBV20-1,TRBJ2-1,many
TGTGCCAGCACCCGACGGACCACAGATACGCAGTATTTT,CASTRRTTDTQYF,.,TRBV12-3/TRBV12-4,TRBJ2-3,many
TGTGCCAGCAGGCTACAGGGAGCTTCTTGGGCCAACGTCCTGACTTTC,CASRLQGASWANVLTF,.,TRBV7-2,TRBJ2-6,few
TGTGCCACCAGTGACCAGGACAGAGGAGGCTACACCTTC,CATSDQDRGGYTF,.,TRBV24-1,TRBJ1-2,.
TGTGCCAGCAGCGCGAGCTGGACGCTGAACACTGAAGCTTTCTTT,CASSASWTLNTEAFF,.,TRBV9,TRBJ1-1,few
TGTGCCAGCAGTCCTGTGAGGGGACTAGGCATTCAGTACTTC,CASSPVRGLGIQYF,TRBD2,TRBV3-1,TRBJ2-4,many
TGCAGCGTTGAAGATAACGCGAACCCCTACAATGAGCAGTTCTTC,CSVEDNANPYNEQFF,.,TRBV29-1,TRBJ2-1,few
TGTGCCAGCAGTACGACAGGGAGGTACGAGCAGTACTTC,CASSTTGRYEQYF,.,TRBV12-3/TRBV12-4,TRBJ2-7,many
TGTGCCAGCAGCTCCCCGGGACTAGCGGGAGGCTCCTACAATGAGCAGTTCTTC,CASSSPGLAGGSYNEQFF,TRBD2,TRBV12-3/TRBV12-4,TRBJ2-1,few
TGTGCCAGCAGTGAAAATGCCCTAAACACTGAAGCTTTCTTT,CASSENALNTEAFF,.,TRBV25-1,TRBJ1-1,.
TGCGCCAGCACTAATGGTTTTGAAGCTTTCTTT,CASTNGFEAFF,.,TRBV10-2,TRBJ1-1,few
TGCAGTGCTAGAGTTAGCAGGACAGGAAAGTTTGGCTCCTACAATGAGCAGTTCTTC,CSARVSRTGKFGSYNEQFF,TRBD1,TRBV20-1,TRBJ2-1,many
TGCGCCAGCAGCTTGTCCAGGGCCACAGATACGCAGTATTTT,CASSLSRATDTQYF,.,TRBV5-1,TRBJ2-3,many
TGTGCCAGCAGACAGACTAGCTTAGGCACAGATACGCAGTATTTT,CASRQTSLGTDTQYF,TRBD2,TRBV7-3,TRBJ2-3,few
TGTGCCAGCAGTGAATCGGGGACAGGCCTCTATGGCTACACCTTC,CASSESGTGLYGYTF,TRBD1,TRBV25-1,TRBJ1-2,.
TGTGCCAGCAGCCCACTAGCTATAGCGGGGGGGCAGGGTGAGCAGTTCTTC,CASSPLAIAGGQGEQFF,TRBD2,TRBV3-1,TRBJ2-1,many
TGTGCCAGCAGCATAGCGGGAGGGCCCGGGGAGCTGTTTTTT,CASSIAGGPGELFF,TRBD2,TRBV7-6,TRBJ2-2,.
TGCGCCAGCAGCCAGTATGCGGGGAGGAACACCGGGGAGCTGTTTTTT,CASSQYAGRNTGELFF,.,TRBV4-3,TRBJ2-2,.
TGTGCCAGCAGTTCTCGACAGGGTGGTTCACCCCTCCACTTT,CASSSRQGGSPLHF,TRBD1,TRBV12-3/TRBV12-4,TRBJ1-6,.
TGTGCCAGCAGTTTCGGCAGAAGGAACACTGAAGCTTTCTTT,CASSFGRRNTEAFF,.,TRBV27,TRBJ1-1,few
TGCGCCAGCACTTACGCAGACGGGTCCTACGAGCAGTACTTC,CASTYADGSYEQYF,.,TRBV10-2,TRBJ2-7,many
TGTGCCAGCAGAAACAGGGGGGGGAACACCGGGGAGCTGTTTTTT,CASRNRGGNTGELFF,.,TRBV6-5,TRBJ2-2,many
TGCAGTGCAGGCCGGGAGATTTACAATGAGCAGTTCTTC,CSAGREIYNEQFF,.,TRBV20-1,TRBJ2-1,few
TGCAGTGCTAAAAGCGGGAGGGAGCAGTACTTC,CSAKSGREQYF,TRBD2,TRBV20-1,TRBJ2-7,few
TGTGCCAGCAGCTCTAGGGATACGCAGTATTTT,CASSSRDTQYF,.,TRBV7-2,TRBJ2-3,.
TGCAGTGCTCGTCGGACAGGGGATTTTGGTTATGGCTACACCTTC,CSARRTGDFGYGYTF,TRBD1,TRBV20-1,TRBJ1-2,.